These T cell receptor beta chains were read from a single sample in a study of blood T cell repertoires in COVID-19. Profiling relied on immunoSEQ multiplex PCR, and the TCRdb table lists in-frame clones only, not all of them. The table shows 170,000 or so clones, with 75% to 90% occurring only once. Sample: peripheral blood. The receptors come from a woman aged 55-69 years with acute or convalescent COVID-19. CDR3s include the opening cysteine and the closing phenylalanine or tryptophan. The order of the fields is V gene, clone size, D gene, J gene, CDR3 protein, CDR3 DNA. A D gene is named only where the DNA matches it firmly. Size values are once, few and many counts, or a class for expanded clones, and some rows have none.

TRBV7-3,.,TRBD2,TRBJ2-3,CASRASGTSTDTQYF,TGTGCCAGCAGGGCTAGCGGGACCAGCACAGATACGCAGTATTTT
TRBV29-1,.,TRBD1,TRBJ1-4,CSVWTGGEKLFF,TGCAGCGTGTGGACAGGGGGGGAAAAACTGTTTTTT
TRBV6-2/TRBV6-3,.,TRBD1,TRBJ1-4,CASSYLQGTTNEKLFF,TGTGCCAGCAGTTACCTACAGGGGACAACTAATGAAAAACTGTTTTTT
TRBV19,.,.,TRBJ1-5,CASSMGSGQPQHF,TGTGCCAGTAGTATGGGTTCAGGCCAGCCCCAGCATTTT
TRBV5-6,.,TRBD1,TRBJ1-5,CASSRGQLKDQPQHF,TGTGCCAGCAGCAGGGGACAGTTAAAGGATCAGCCCCAGCATTTT
TRBV7-6,.,.,TRBJ2-7,CASSFEGAYEQYF,TGTGCCAGCAGCTTTGAGGGGGCCTACGAGCAGTACTTC
TRBV7-2,.,.,TRBJ2-3,CASSLGLADTQYF,TGTGCCAGCAGCTTAGGACTAGCAGATACGCAGTATTTT
TRBV11-2,.,TRBD1,TRBJ1-5,CASSLGQGVGGNQPQHF,TGTGCCAGCAGCTTAGGTCAGGGGGTGGGCGGCAATCAGCCCCAGCATTTT
TRBV10-3,.,.,TRBJ1-2,CAISLREGDYGYTF,TGTGCCATCAGTCTGCGGGAAGGGGACTATGGCTACACCTTC
TRBV7-9,.,TRBD1,TRBJ1-1,CASSLRQGAAEAFF,TGTGCCAGCAGCCTTAGACAGGGGGCAGCTGAAGCTTTCTTT
TRBV7-8,.,TRBD1,TRBJ1-2,CASSLTQGDSSNYGYTF,TGTGCCAGCAGCTTAACCCAGGGGGACAGTTCTAACTATGGCTACACCTTC
TRBV3-1/TRBV3-2,.,.,TRBJ2-6,CASSRVTGKGANVLTF,TGTGCCAGCAGCCGAGTAACGGGGAAAGGGGCCAACGTCCTGACTTTC
TRBV6-6,.,.,TRBJ1-1,CASTTTVGLNTEAFF,TGTGCCAGCACCACTACGGTGGGGCTGAACACTGAAGCTTTCTTT
TRBV3-1/TRBV3-2,.,TRBD1,TRBJ2-5,CASSPQARTGQETQYF,TGTGCCAGCAGCCCCCAAGCACGGACAGGGCAAGAGACCCAGTACTTC
TRBV20-1,.,.,TRBJ2-7,CSASQGYEQYF,TGCAGTGCTAGCCAGGGATACGAGCAGTACTTC
TRBV6-5,.,.,TRBJ1-6,CASTGISNSPLHF,TGTGCCAGCACCGGGATCTCTAATTCACCCCTCCACTTT
TRBV19,.,.,TRBJ1-5,CATCPGPSNQPQHF,TGTGCCACCTGCCCAGGGCCGAGCAATCAGCCCCAGCATTTT
TRBV6-2/TRBV6-3,.,TRBD2,TRBJ2-2,CASSPGLAGGFTGELFF,TGTGCCAGCAGCCCAGGACTAGCGGGGGGTTTCACCGGGGAGCTGTTTTTT
TRBV5-5,.,.,TRBJ1-4,CASSGLDIEKLFF,TGTGCCAGCAGCGGGTTGGACATTGAAAAACTGTTTTTT
TRBV27,.,.,TRBJ1-6,CASSPGISPLHF,TGTGCCAGCAGTCCAGGGATTTCACCCCTCCACTTT
TRBV27,.,.,TRBJ2-7,CASSLYPPGQLVEQYF,TGTGCCAGCAGTTTGTATCCCCCCGGACAGTTAGTCGAGCAGTACTTC
TRBV19,few,.,TRBJ1-1,CASSGQPQGGSSEAFF,TGTGCCAGTAGTGGCCAACCTCAGGGCGGGAGCTCTGAAGCTTTCTTT
TRBV7-6,.,.,TRBJ1-4,CASSDYRAGEKLFF,TGTGCCAGCAGCGACTACAGGGCGGGTGAAAAACTGTTTTTT
TRBV19,.,.,TRBJ1-6,CASSIPDRNNSPLHF,TGTGCCAGTAGTATACCCGACAGGAATAATTCACCCCTCCACTTT
TRBV14,.,.,TRBJ2-7,CASSQDSGHSYEQYF,TGTGCCAGCAGTCAGGACAGCGGCCACTCCTACGAGCAGTACTTC
TRBV6-1,.,.,TRBJ1-6,CASSERLGTSSYNSPLHF,TGTGCCAGCAGTGAACGACTCGGCACTAGCTCCTATAATTCACCCCTCCACTTT
TRBV24-1,.,.,TRBJ2-7,CATSSAGSSYEQYF,TGTGCCACCAGTTCGGCCGGGAGCTCCTACGAGCAGTACTTC
TRBV18,.,TRBD1,TRBJ1-3,CASSPQPVTPGQGARRNTIYF,TGTGCCAGCTCACCACAACCAGTGACCCCGGGACAGGGGGCGCGGAGAAACACCATATATTTT
TRBV4-1,once,TRBD1,TRBJ2-5,CASSSRGRETQYF,TGCGCCAGCAGCAGCAGGGGGCGAGAGACCCAGTACTTC
TRBV15,.,TRBD1,TRBJ2-1,CATSRALLTGSSYNEQFF,TGTGCCACCAGCAGAGCACTCCTGACAGGGAGCTCCTACAATGAGCAGTTCTTC
TRBV18,.,.,TRBJ1-2,CASSPGGIPSYGYTF,TGTGCCAGCTCACCGGGAGGGATCCCTAGCTATGGCTACACCTTC
TRBV4-1,.,.,TRBJ2-4,CASSQARDKQNIQYF,TGCGCCAGCAGCCAAGCCCGGGACAAACAAAACATTCAGTACTTC
TRBV5-6,.,.,TRBJ1-5,CASSLGGGTGRLSQPQHF,TGTGCCAGCAGCTTGGGGGGCGGAACAGGGCGGTTATCTCAGCCCCAGCATTTT
TRBV28,.,.,TRBJ1-2,CASSLNRDNYGYTF,TGTGCCAGCAGTTTAAACAGGGATAACTATGGCTACACCTTC
TRBV7-2,.,TRBD1,TRBJ2-6,CASSSGTVLSSGANVLTF,TGTGCCAGCAGCTCAGGGACAGTCCTATCCTCTGGGGCCAACGTCCTGACTTTC
TRBV5-1,.,TRBD2,TRBJ2-2,CASSVTSGVTGELFF,TGCGCCAGCAGCGTGACTAGCGGGGTAACCGGGGAGCTGTTTTTT
TRBV6-5,.,TRBD1,TRBJ1-1,CASSSDRGRAEAFF,TGTGCCAGCAGTTCGGACAGGGGGCGGGCTGAAGCTTTCTTT
TRBV28,.,.,TRBJ1-2,CASSYASRVGGYTF,TGTGCCAGCAGTTACGCCAGCAGGGTGGGAGGCTACACCTTC
TRBV3-1/TRBV3-2,.,.,TRBJ1-2,CASSQGRGDGYTF,TGTGCCAGCAGCCAAGGTCGGGGTGATGGCTACACCTTC
TRBV18,.,.,TRBJ2-5,CASSPGEGAQETQYF,TGTGCCAGCTCACCAGGGGAAGGGGCACAAGAGACCCAGTACTTC
TRBV5-1,.,.,TRBJ2-1,CASSLDTGNYNEQFF,TGCGCCAGCAGCTTGGATACAGGAAACTACAATGAGCAGTTCTTC
TRBV27,.,.,TRBJ2-5,CASSLVGSGQETQYF,TGTGCCAGCAGTTTGGTAGGAAGCGGGCAAGAGACCCAGTACTTC
TRBV7-2,.,.,TRBJ1-6,CASSLREGGHVHF,TGTGCCAGCAGCTTAAGGGAGGGGGGGCATGTCCACTTT
TRBV28,.,TRBD1,TRBJ2-4,CASSLTGFPLIAKNIQYF,TGTGCCAGCAGTTTGACAGGGTTTCCCCTGATAGCCAAAAACATTCAGTACTTC
TRBV29-1,.,TRBD1,TRBJ1-1,CSVDRTGTLNTEAFF,TGCAGCGTCGACCGGACAGGGACCTTGAACACTGAAGCTTTCTTT
TRBV6-2/TRBV6-3,.,TRBD1,TRBJ2-5,CASSYSDRDSQETQYF,TGTGCCAGCAGTTACTCGGATCGGGACAGCCAAGAGACCCAGTACTTC
TRBV7-2,.,TRBD1,TRBJ1-4,CASSPDRGNEKLFF,TGTGCCAGCAGCCCGGACAGGGGTAATGAAAAACTGTTTTTT
TRBV7-7,.,TRBD2,TRBJ2-7,CASSDRLAGASPPYEQYF,TGTGCTAGCAGCGATCGACTAGCGGGGGCCTCACCACCCTACGAGCAGTACTTC